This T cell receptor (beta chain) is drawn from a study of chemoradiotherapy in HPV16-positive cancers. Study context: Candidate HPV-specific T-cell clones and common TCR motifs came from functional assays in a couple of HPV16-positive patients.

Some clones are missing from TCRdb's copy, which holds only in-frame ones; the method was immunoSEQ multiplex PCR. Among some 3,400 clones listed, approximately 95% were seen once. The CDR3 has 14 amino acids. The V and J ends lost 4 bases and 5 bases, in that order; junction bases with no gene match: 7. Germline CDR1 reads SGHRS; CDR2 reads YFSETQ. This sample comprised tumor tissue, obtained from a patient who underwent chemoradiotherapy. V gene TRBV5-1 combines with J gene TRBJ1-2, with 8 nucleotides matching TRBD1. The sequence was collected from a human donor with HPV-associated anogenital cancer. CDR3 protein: CASSADRGKYGYTF. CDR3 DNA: TGCGCCAGCAGCGCCGACAGGGGCAAGTATGGCTACACCTTC.